This T cell receptor beta chain is drawn from a study of shared clonotypes between healthy human individuals. Naive CD8 cells were CD45RO-negative, positively selected for CCR7, excluding terminally differentiated effector memory CD45RA+ cells. Participating donors were healthy, HIV-negative adults free of recent acute infections or vaccinations. This CDR3 contains 14 residues. The ends were cut back, 1 base at V and 1 base at J, with 8 bases in the middle. The germline gives CDR1 MDHEN, CDR2 SYDVKM. Study observations and caveats: Among the subsets, naive ones generally showed larger estimated richness than memory ones.

Note on this clone: Antigen unknown.

The table came from immunoSEQ multiplex PCR; TCRdb's copy has only in-frame clones and leaves some out. Among 2 million to 2.5 million clones listed, about 95% were seen once. The chain uses TRBV28 and TRBJ2-7; D gene unclear. This clonotype was obtained from a man aged 18 to 30 in good health. Input material: naive CD8+ T cells sorted from blood. The CDR3 reads CASSLLSGSYEQYF. In DNA form, the CDR3 reads TGTGCCAGCAGTTTATTGTCCGGGTCCTACGAGCAGTACTTC.